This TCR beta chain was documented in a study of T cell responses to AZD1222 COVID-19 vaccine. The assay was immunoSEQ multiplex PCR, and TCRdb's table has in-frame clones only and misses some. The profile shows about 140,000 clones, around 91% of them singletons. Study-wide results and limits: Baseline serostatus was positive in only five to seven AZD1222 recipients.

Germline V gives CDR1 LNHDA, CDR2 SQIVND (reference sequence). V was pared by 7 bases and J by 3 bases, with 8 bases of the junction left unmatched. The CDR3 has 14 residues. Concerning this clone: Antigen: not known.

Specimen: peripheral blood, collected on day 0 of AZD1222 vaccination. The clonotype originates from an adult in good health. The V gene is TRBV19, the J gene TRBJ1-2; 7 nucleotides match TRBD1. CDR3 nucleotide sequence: TGTGCCAGTAAAAACCCCGGGACAGACTATGGCTACACCTTC. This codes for CASKNPGTDYGYTF.